This TCR beta chain was profiled in a study of T cells in Graves' hyperthyroidism and ophthalmopathy (dated by TCRdb to between 2019 and 2020). Notes on the research overall: Peripheral blood samples were taken at initial diagnosis, before any treatment was given. To identify TCR V-J signatures that set the groups apart, the researchers used a discovery cohort of 100 patients, made up of 40 to 45 with Graves' ophthalmopathy and about 55 with stable Graves' hyperthyroidism. An independent validation cohort of fewer than 20 hyperthyroidism patients and more than 15 patients who later progressed to ophthalmopathy tested prospective prediction of ophthalmopathy. For training and testing, the 110 or so patients in the discovery cohort were randomly divided in a 7:3 ratio. In addition, the study compared T-cell repertoires in thyroid tissue and in blood from roughly 6 Graves' hyperthyroidism patients. After blood sampling, hyperthyroidism patients were treated with methimazole at a starting dose of 30 mg daily, and ophthalmopathy patients were treated with high-dose intravenous methylprednisolone. TCR Vbeta CDR3 sequencing of 120 to 150 peripheral blood samples (over 40 ophthalmopathy, about 80 hyperthyroidism and 17 progressor patients) is reported in the paper. Summary of the overall study and its limitations: Sample size was not statistically predetermined, and investigators were not blinded to group allocation. In validation, the model predicted progression to ophthalmopathy a median of 6.5 months before onset, with 65% to 71% sensitivity and 72.22% specificity. A model built on a 13 V-J signature distinguished ophthalmopathy from stable hyperthyroidism, reaching roughly 88% sensitivity and around 82% specificity in cross-validation and 80%/75% in testing. Most expanded thyroid clonotypes (frequency above 0.001) were also found in blood, which suggests that blood repertoires may mirror thyroid immune responses.

The CDR3 numbers 16 residues from cysteine through phenylalanine. The entry retains the CDR3 DNA only, 48 bases that are in frame from base 1. Looking up the germline V gene (reference sequence) yields CDR1 SEHNR and CDR2 FQNEAQ. V and J are truncated by 6 bases and 2 bases respectively, leaving an intervening sequence of 16 bases. Stable Graves' hyperthyroidism was defined as no progression to ophthalmopathy during 18 months of follow-up. Hyperthyroidism patients were aged 18 to 65 years and newly diagnosed, with disease duration of less than 2 months. Exclusion was applied to patients with uncontrolled infections, other autoimmune diseases, pregnancy or lactation. Diagnoses relied on clinical symptoms, serum thyroxine and TRAb, thyroid ultrasound and orbital computed tomography. PBMCs were separated from 8 to 10 ml of fresh peripheral blood using Ficoll-Paque density gradient centrifugation. Total RNA was extracted using Trizol reagent, and RNA quality was assessed on an Agilent 2100 Bioanalyzer.

As to this clonotype: The specificity of this receptor is unknown. Per-base quality was not reported, and no clone a single base away is much larger than it.

The TCR beta CDR3 regions were amplified from RNA transcripts. For the first round of RT-PCR on the TCR CDR3, the HTBI primer set was used together with the Qiagen OneStep RT-PCR kit. Libraries were constructed in a second round of multiplex PCR, after which size selection and purification were carried out. Libraries were sequenced paired-end with 100 bp reads on an Illumina HiSeq2000. From the authors' description of their analysis: SOAPnuke was used to process the raw data, throwing out any read that contained adapters or uncalled bases, had a mean Phred below 15, or lacked an exact constant-primer or identifier match. High-quality paired reads were merged using COPE v1.2.5, and each unique nucleotide sequence was defined as a clonotype. Clonotypes were aligned to IMGT TRBV, TRBD and TRBJ reference segments using MiTCR v1.1. Only V-J combinations with frequency above 0.0001, covering about 99% of repertoires, were analysed. The TCS score was defined as the ratio of F50 (clonal expansion) to E x V (chaos), calculated using BLOSUM62-based TCRdist between CDR3 peptides within each V-J. Welch's t-statistics and random forest reduced fewer than 550 V-J features to roughly 13, which were used in a naive Bayes classifier (R e1071). The public reads were reprocessed in TCRdb via fastp at Q25 and MiXCR, keeping in-frame beta chains. Rows are unified per CDR3 protein, each entry keeping the most common DNA and genes. The V and J calls here are based on TCRdb, not the publication. Across this sample there are approximately 410,000 distinct CDR3 sequences, with approximately 15% seen only once. The ten largest clones represent 5.3% of the sample.

Sequenced: blood. The sequence joins TRBV7-9 to TRBJ2-2; D gene: possibly TRBD2, on 6 matching bases. This TCR derives from a woman under 30 with Graves' hyperthyroidism. The CDR3 is CASRIISGKNTGELFF. The DNA is as follows: TGTGCCAGCAGGATAATTAGCGGAAAAAACACCGGGGAGCTGTTTTTT.